This is a list of T cell receptor beta chains from one sample in a study of blood T cell repertoires in COVID-19. Here immunoSEQ multiplex PCR was the method, and the copy in TCRdb shows in-frame clones only, minus some. Counted here are about 21,000 clones, roughly 80% occurring once; the ten biggest clones make up 5% to 7%. Specimen: peripheral blood. The receptors here all came from a human donor in a cohort sampled during active COVID-19. The CDR3 runs from the conserved cysteine through the conserved F or W. The order of the fields is CDR3 DNA, CDR3 protein, CDR3 length, D gene, clone size, V gene, J gene. A D gene is named only where the DNA matches it firmly. Some rows mark clone size as missing; the rest say once, few, many or name a class of expanded clone.

CDR3 DNA: TGCGCCAGCAGCTCAGGACAGGGGGCCTCTTTTAGAAACACCATATATTTT; CDR3 protein: CASSSGQGASFRNTIYF; CDR3 length: 17; D gene: TRBD1; clone size: .; V gene: TRBV5-1; J gene: TRBJ1-3
CDR3 DNA: TGTGCCAGCAGCTTAGCCTCTGGGGAGGGTGGCTACACCTTC; CDR3 protein: CASSLASGEGGYTF; CDR3 length: 14; D gene: .; clone size: .; V gene: TRBV7-9; J gene: TRBJ1-2
CDR3 DNA: TGTGCCAGCAGCCTCAGTGCCGGGACAGGGGAACTGTTTTTT; CDR3 protein: CASSLSAGTGELFF; CDR3 length: 14; D gene: TRBD1; clone size: .; V gene: TRBV3-1/TRBV3-2; J gene: TRBJ1-4
CDR3 DNA: TGTGCCAGCAGCCCTAGGACAGGGGCGAACGGGGAGCTGTTTTTT; CDR3 protein: CASSPRTGANGELFF; CDR3 length: 15; D gene: TRBD1; clone size: .; V gene: TRBV2; J gene: TRBJ2-2
CDR3 DNA: TGTGCCAGCAGGTTGGCAGGGGGGTACACTGAAGCTTTCTTT; CDR3 protein: CASRLAGGYTEAFF; CDR3 length: 14; D gene: TRBD1; clone size: .; V gene: TRBV11-2; J gene: TRBJ1-1
CDR3 DNA: TGCAGCGGTACTTTAGGGACAGCCTACACCGGGGAGCTGTTTTTT; CDR3 protein: CSGTLGTAYTGELFF; CDR3 length: 15; D gene: TRBD1; clone size: .; V gene: TRBV29-1; J gene: TRBJ2-2
CDR3 DNA: TGTGCCAGCAGCTTAGAAGCAGGGGCTAATGAAGCTTTCTTT; CDR3 protein: CASSLEAGANEAFF; CDR3 length: 14; D gene: .; clone size: few; V gene: TRBV11-3; J gene: TRBJ1-1
CDR3 DNA: TGTGCCAGTCGCGACAGGGGACGACCCTATGGCTACACCTTC; CDR3 protein: CASRDRGRPYGYTF; CDR3 length: 14; D gene: TRBD1; clone size: .; V gene: TRBV19; J gene: TRBJ1-2
CDR3 DNA: TGTGCCTGGAGAGGGCAGGGGCTTGGAAAACTGTTTTTT; CDR3 protein: CAWRGQGLGKLFF; CDR3 length: 13; D gene: .; clone size: few; V gene: TRBV30; J gene: TRBJ1-4
CDR3 DNA: TGTGCCAGCAGCCCCGGGACAGGGCAAGAGACCCAGTACTTC; CDR3 protein: CASSPGTGQETQYF; CDR3 length: 14; D gene: TRBD1; clone size: few; V gene: TRBV7-3; J gene: TRBJ2-5
CDR3 DNA: TGTGCCAGCAGCCAAGTCGGGGGTTCCTACAATGAGCAGTTCTTC; CDR3 protein: CASSQVGGSYNEQFF; CDR3 length: 15; D gene: .; clone size: .; V gene: TRBV3-1/TRBV3-2; J gene: TRBJ2-1
CDR3 DNA: TGTGCCAGCAGCTTAGGTCAGGCAGGGGGTCCTCAGCCCCAGCATTTT; CDR3 protein: CASSLGQAGGPQPQHF; CDR3 length: 16; D gene: TRBD1; clone size: .; V gene: TRBV7-2; J gene: TRBJ1-5
CDR3 DNA: TGTGCCAGCAGAGACAGGGTAGGATCACCCCTCCACTTT; CDR3 protein: CASRDRVGSPLHF; CDR3 length: 13; D gene: TRBD1; clone size: .; V gene: TRBV6-5; J gene: TRBJ1-6
CDR3 DNA: TGCGCCAGCAGTGTAGACAGAGCTAACTATGGCTACACCTTC; CDR3 protein: CASSVDRANYGYTF; CDR3 length: 14; D gene: .; clone size: once; V gene: TRBV10-2; J gene: TRBJ1-2
CDR3 DNA: TGTGCCAGCAGCACGGGAGGGGCCTGGGGGACTGAAGCTTTCTTT; CDR3 protein: CASSTGGAWGTEAFF; CDR3 length: 15; D gene: .; clone size: .; V gene: TRBV5-4; J gene: TRBJ1-1
CDR3 DNA: TGCGCCAGCAGCTGGGACACCAGCTCCTACGAGCAGTACTTC; CDR3 protein: CASSWDTSSYEQYF; CDR3 length: 14; D gene: .; clone size: .; V gene: TRBV5-1; J gene: TRBJ2-7
CDR3 DNA: TGTGCCAGCAGCCCCCGGACAGGAACCCCGGGCATATATTTT; CDR3 protein: CASSPRTGTPGIYF; CDR3 length: 14; D gene: TRBD1; clone size: few; V gene: TRBV7-2; J gene: TRBJ1-3
CDR3 DNA: TGTGCCAGCACCTCGACTCGGGACAGTTATGGCTACACCTTC; CDR3 protein: CASTSTRDSYGYTF; CDR3 length: 14; D gene: TRBD1; clone size: .; V gene: TRBV27; J gene: TRBJ1-2
CDR3 DNA: TGTGCCAGCAGCCCTCCCGGGACAGGGGTAACTGAAGCTTTCTTT; CDR3 protein: CASSPPGTGVTEAFF; CDR3 length: 15; D gene: TRBD1; clone size: once; V gene: TRBV9; J gene: TRBJ1-1
CDR3 DNA: TGTGCCACCAGTGACCTGGCAGGGAACCAGCCCCAGCATTTT; CDR3 protein: CATSDLAGNQPQHF; CDR3 length: 14; D gene: .; clone size: once; V gene: TRBV24-1; J gene: TRBJ1-5
CDR3 DNA: TGTGCCAGCAGTTTGATAGGAGGGAGCAATGAGCAGTTCTTC; CDR3 protein: CASSLIGGSNEQFF; CDR3 length: 14; D gene: .; clone size: .; V gene: TRBV28; J gene: TRBJ2-1
CDR3 DNA: TGTGCCAGCAGCAGCAGAGGGCAAGAGACCCAGTACTTC; CDR3 protein: CASSSRGQETQYF; CDR3 length: 13; D gene: .; clone size: once; V gene: TRBV5-4; J gene: TRBJ2-5
CDR3 DNA: TGCGCCAGCAGCCAAGATTTAAATAGGGTAGGACTCGAGCAGTACTTC; CDR3 protein: CASSQDLNRVGLEQYF; CDR3 length: 16; D gene: .; clone size: .; V gene: TRBV4-3; J gene: TRBJ2-7
CDR3 DNA: TGCGCCAGCAGCCAAGATTTTTGGGCTATGAACACTGAAGCTTTCTTT; CDR3 protein: CASSQDFWAMNTEAFF; CDR3 length: 16; D gene: .; clone size: few; V gene: TRBV4-1; J gene: TRBJ1-1
CDR3 DNA: TGCGCCAGCAGCTTGGAATTCCGGGACAGGTACTTC; CDR3 protein: CASSLEFRDRYF; CDR3 length: 12; D gene: TRBD1; clone size: .; V gene: TRBV5-1; J gene: TRBJ2-5
CDR3 DNA: TGTGCCAGCAGTAAAGGACAGGTCGCCTGGGCAGATACGCAGTATTTT; CDR3 protein: CASSKGQVAWADTQYF; CDR3 length: 16; D gene: TRBD1; clone size: .; V gene: TRBV6-1; J gene: TRBJ2-3
CDR3 DNA: TGTGCCATCTCAGGGGGCTCCGGGTCCCTACCCAAAAACATTCAGTACTTC; CDR3 protein: CAISGGSGSLPKNIQYF; CDR3 length: 17; D gene: TRBD1; clone size: once; V gene: TRBV10-3; J gene: TRBJ2-4
CDR3 DNA: TGTGCCAGTAGCGGAGGGAGTCCGGCTAATAGCAATCAGCCCCAGCATTTT; CDR3 protein: CASSGGSPANSNQPQHF; CDR3 length: 17; D gene: .; clone size: once; V gene: TRBV19; J gene: TRBJ1-5
CDR3 DNA: TGCGCCAGCAGCTTTGAGCCGGGACATCGGAACACTGAAGCTTTCTTT; CDR3 protein: CASSFEPGHRNTEAFF; CDR3 length: 16; D gene: .; clone size: .; V gene: TRBV5-1; J gene: TRBJ1-1
CDR3 DNA: TGTGCCAGCAGCTGCATCGGGGATACGCAGTATTTT; CDR3 protein: CASSCIGDTQYF; CDR3 length: 12; D gene: .; clone size: .; V gene: TRBV12-1; J gene: TRBJ2-3
CDR3 DNA: TGTACCAGCAGCCAAGGAGGACTAGCGGAAAACTACGAGCAGTACTTC; CDR3 protein: CTSSQGGLAENYEQYF; CDR3 length: 16; D gene: TRBD2; clone size: .; V gene: TRBV3-1/TRBV3-2; J gene: TRBJ2-7
CDR3 DNA: TGTGCCAGCAGCCAAGTGGGCGGACTGACCTACGAGCAGTACTTC; CDR3 protein: CASSQVGGLTYEQYF; CDR3 length: 15; D gene: .; clone size: .; V gene: TRBV3-1/TRBV3-2; J gene: TRBJ2-7
CDR3 DNA: TGTGCCAGCTCACCACCTCTCGGGAGCACTGAAGCTTTCTTT; CDR3 protein: CASSPPLGSTEAFF; CDR3 length: 14; D gene: .; clone size: .; V gene: TRBV18; J gene: TRBJ1-1
CDR3 DNA: TGTGCCATCCTCGGGGTATCCTACAATGAGCAGTTCTTC; CDR3 protein: CAILGVSYNEQFF; CDR3 length: 13; D gene: .; clone size: .; V gene: TRBV12-3/TRBV12-4; J gene: TRBJ2-1
CDR3 DNA: TGTGCCAGCAGCGTCAAGGGAGAGGGTCAGCCCCAGCATTTT; CDR3 protein: CASSVKGEGQPQHF; CDR3 length: 14; D gene: .; clone size: .; V gene: TRBV9; J gene: TRBJ1-5
CDR3 DNA: TGTGCCAGCTCACCTAAATGGGAGGGGGAGACCCAGTACTTC; CDR3 protein: CASSPKWEGETQYF; CDR3 length: 14; D gene: TRBD2; clone size: .; V gene: TRBV18; J gene: TRBJ2-5
CDR3 DNA: TGTGCCAGCAGCACCGCGGAGGCGGGGGAAAAACTGTTTTTT; CDR3 protein: CASSTAEAGEKLFF; CDR3 length: 14; D gene: .; clone size: .; V gene: TRBV6-5; J gene: TRBJ1-4
CDR3 DNA: TGCGCCAGCAGCTTGGGGCAGGGGGCCATCTACGAGCAGTACTTC; CDR3 protein: CASSLGQGAIYEQYF; CDR3 length: 15; D gene: TRBD1; clone size: .; V gene: TRBV5-1; J gene: TRBJ2-7
CDR3 DNA: TGTGCCAGCAGCGTAAGCGGTAGGACAGATACGCAGTATTTT; CDR3 protein: CASSVSGRTDTQYF; CDR3 length: 14; D gene: .; clone size: .; V gene: TRBV9; J gene: TRBJ2-3
CDR3 DNA: TGTGCCAGCAGCACCAGAACAAACAATGAGCAGTTCTTC; CDR3 protein: CASSTRTNNEQFF; CDR3 length: 13; D gene: .; clone size: .; V gene: TRBV3-1/TRBV3-2; J gene: TRBJ2-1
CDR3 DNA: TGTGCCAGCAGCCGACTAGCGGGGGGGGATGAGCAGTTCTTC; CDR3 protein: CASSRLAGGDEQFF; CDR3 length: 14; D gene: TRBD2; clone size: .; V gene: TRBV3-1/TRBV3-2; J gene: TRBJ2-1
CDR3 DNA: TGTGCCAGCAGCTTAGGACACAGCTCTGGAAACACCATATATTTT; CDR3 protein: CASSLGHSSGNTIYF; CDR3 length: 15; D gene: .; clone size: .; V gene: TRBV7-3; J gene: TRBJ1-3
CDR3 DNA: TGTGCCACCAGTGTCCCGGGGGGCTGGGGCCCAGATACGCAGTATTTT; CDR3 protein: CATSVPGGWGPDTQYF; CDR3 length: 16; D gene: .; clone size: .; V gene: TRBV24-1; J gene: TRBJ2-3
CDR3 DNA: TGTGCCAGCAGCAAGGGACAGCCTCAAGAGACCCAGTACTTC; CDR3 protein: CASSKGQPQETQYF; CDR3 length: 14; D gene: TRBD1; clone size: .; V gene: TRBV2; J gene: TRBJ2-5
CDR3 DNA: TGCAGTGCTAGTTTGGACAGGGGGCCGAGGGAGCAGTACTTC; CDR3 protein: CSASLDRGPREQYF; CDR3 length: 14; D gene: TRBD1; clone size: .; V gene: TRBV20-1; J gene: TRBJ2-7
CDR3 DNA: TGCGCCAGCAGTGTGACAGGGTACGAGCAGTACTTC; CDR3 protein: CASSVTGYEQYF; CDR3 length: 12; D gene: TRBD1; clone size: once; V gene: TRBV10-2; J gene: TRBJ2-7
CDR3 DNA: TGCGCCAGCAGCCCTCGCCCTACGGGACAGGCTGACTATGGCTACACCTTC; CDR3 protein: CASSPRPTGQADYGYTF; CDR3 length: 17; D gene: TRBD1; clone size: .; V gene: TRBV5-1; J gene: TRBJ1-2
CDR3 DNA: TGTGCCAGCAGCCTTCTCCGACAGGGGTACTATGGCTACACCTTC; CDR3 protein: CASSLLRQGYYGYTF; CDR3 length: 15; D gene: TRBD1; clone size: .; V gene: TRBV7-8; J gene: TRBJ1-2
CDR3 DNA: TGCGCCAGCAGCTCAGGGGGAACGGTCACAGATACGCAGTATTTT; CDR3 protein: CASSSGGTVTDTQYF; CDR3 length: 15; D gene: TRBD1; clone size: .; V gene: TRBV5-1; J gene: TRBJ2-3
CDR3 DNA: TGTGCCAGCTCACCACGTAGGGGGCAAGCTAACTATGGCTACACCTTC; CDR3 protein: CASSPRRGQANYGYTF; CDR3 length: 16; D gene: TRBD1; clone size: .; V gene: TRBV18; J gene: TRBJ1-2
CDR3 DNA: TGCGCCAGCAGCTTAGGGAGGGCCGGGGAGCTGTTTTTT; CDR3 protein: CASSLGRAGELFF; CDR3 length: 13; D gene: TRBD2; clone size: once; V gene: TRBV5-1; J gene: TRBJ2-2
CDR3 DNA: TGTGCCAGCAGTTACGAGCAGGGCAGGCGGGGCTACACCTTC; CDR3 protein: CASSYEQGRRGYTF; CDR3 length: 14; D gene: .; clone size: .; V gene: TRBV6-5; J gene: TRBJ1-2
CDR3 DNA: TGCGCCAGCAGCTTAGGAAGGGGGGGGGCCGGAGAGACCCAGTACTTC; CDR3 protein: CASSLGRGGAGETQYF; CDR3 length: 16; D gene: .; clone size: .; V gene: TRBV5-1; J gene: TRBJ2-5